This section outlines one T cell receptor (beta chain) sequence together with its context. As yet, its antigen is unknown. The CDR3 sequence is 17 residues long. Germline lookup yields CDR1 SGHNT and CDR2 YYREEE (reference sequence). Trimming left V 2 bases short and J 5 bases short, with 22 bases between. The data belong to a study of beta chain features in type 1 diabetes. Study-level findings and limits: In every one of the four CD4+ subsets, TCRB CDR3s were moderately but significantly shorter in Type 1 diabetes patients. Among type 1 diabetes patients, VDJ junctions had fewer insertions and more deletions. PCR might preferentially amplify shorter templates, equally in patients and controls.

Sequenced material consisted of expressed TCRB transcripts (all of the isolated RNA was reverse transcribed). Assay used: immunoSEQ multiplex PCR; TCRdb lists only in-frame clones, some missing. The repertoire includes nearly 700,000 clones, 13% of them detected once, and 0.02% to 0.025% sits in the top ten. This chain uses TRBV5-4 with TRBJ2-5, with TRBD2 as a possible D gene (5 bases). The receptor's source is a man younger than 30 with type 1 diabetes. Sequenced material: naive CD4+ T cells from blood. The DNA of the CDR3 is TGTGCCAGCAGCTTCGGCGGGTTTGTGGGAAGTGGGGAGACCCAGTACTTC. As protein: CASSFGGFVGSGETQYF.